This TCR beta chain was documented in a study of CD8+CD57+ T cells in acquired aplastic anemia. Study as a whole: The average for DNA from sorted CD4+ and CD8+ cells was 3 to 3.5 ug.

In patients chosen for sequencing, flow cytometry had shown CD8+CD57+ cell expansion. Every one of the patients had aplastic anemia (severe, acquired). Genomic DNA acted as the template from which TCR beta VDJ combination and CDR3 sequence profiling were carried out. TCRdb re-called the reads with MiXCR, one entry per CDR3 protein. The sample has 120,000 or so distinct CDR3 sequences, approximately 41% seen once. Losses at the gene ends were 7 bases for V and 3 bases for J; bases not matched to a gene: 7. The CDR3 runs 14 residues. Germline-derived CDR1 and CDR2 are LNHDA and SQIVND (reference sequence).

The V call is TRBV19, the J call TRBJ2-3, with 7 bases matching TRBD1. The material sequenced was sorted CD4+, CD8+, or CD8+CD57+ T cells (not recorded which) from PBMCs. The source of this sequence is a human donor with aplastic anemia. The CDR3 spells CASTRTGRTDTQYF. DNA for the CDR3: TGTGCCAGTACCCGGACAGGTCGGACAGATACGCAGTATTTT.